These 21 T cell receptor beta chains came from one sample sequenced in a study of T-cell reconstitution after alpha-beta-depleted transplantation in children. Preparing the TCRbeta library involved the use of unique molecular identifiers. TCRdb reprocessed the PCR reads with MiXCR, giving one entry per CDR3 protein. The sample lists 250,000 or so distinct CDR3 sequences, 20% to 30% occurring once. The source material was PBMCs, mostly from graft donor cells, sampled 360 days after TCRalphabeta/CD19-depleted stem cell transplant. The origin of the receptors is a female patient aged 2 to 10 who had a stem cell transplant for congenital amegakaryocytic thrombocytopenia, so the T cells may come from the graft donor.

The V gene is TRBV11-2, the J gene TRBJ1-5; 7 bases match TRBD1. The germline V gene encodes CDR1 SGHAT and CDR2 FQNNGV. This CDR3 comprises 13 residues. After removal of 0 bases from V and 15 bases from J, the junction contained 8 bases not matched to a gene. The CDR3 region has the DNA TGTGCCAGCAGCTTAGACAGACGAGGGGGCGTGCATTTT. This encodes CASSLDRRGGVHF.

For the CDR3, the DNA is TGTGCCAGCTCACCACCTATCGTAGGAGGCTACACCTTC. This encodes CASSPPIVGGYTF. The rearrangement joins TRBV18 to TRBJ1-2; no firm D call. Germline lookup yields CDR1 KGHSH and CDR2 LQKENI. V was cut by 0 bases and J by 8 bases, with 10 bases left in between. This CDR3 has 13 residues.

This chain connects TRBV2 to TRBJ2-2; a possible D gene is TRBD1 (6 bases). The germline V gene has CDR1 SNHLY and CDR2 FYNNEI. V was shortened by 6 bases and J by 4 bases, with 15 bases between the two germline ends. The CDR3 spans 15 residues. DNA for the CDR3: TGTGCCAGCAGCCCTGATACAGGGATCACCGGGGAGCTGTTTTTT. Protein sequence: CASSPDTGITGELFF. Drawing the rest from reference TRBV2 and TRBJ2-2, the complete variable domain is EPEVTQTPSHQVTQMGQEVILRCVPISNHLYFYWYRQILGQKVEFLVSFYNNEISEKSEIFDDQFSVERPDGSNFTLKIRSTKLEDSAMYFCASSPDTGITGELFFGEGSRLTVL.

This clonotype has just a few counts. The V gene is TRBV20-1, the J gene TRBJ2-1; possibly TRBD2 for D (7 bases). Germline values: CDR1 DFQATT, CDR2 SNEGSKA (reference sequence). The CDR3 is 14 residues long. Trimming took off 2 bases at V and 5 bases at J, with 13 bases between the two ends. The CDR3 DNA sequence: TGCAGTGCTAGATTCGGGGGGCGGGACAATGAGCAGTTCTTC. This translates into CSARFGGRDNEQFF.

The chain employs TRBV12-3 or TRBV12-4 and TRBJ1-4; possibly TRBD1 for D (6 bases). The CDR3 length is 14 residues. The V end was cut by 7 bases, the J end by 5 bases, with 14 bases between. CDR3 loop: CASKYGTRNEKLFF. Here the CDR3 DNA reads TGTGCCAGCAAGTATGGGACAAGGAATGAAAAACTGTTTTTT.

Written as DNA, the CDR3 is TGTGCCAGCAACCATGCCCCTTACGAGACCCAGTACTTC. It codes for CASNHAPYETQYF. This rearrangement joins TRBV2 to TRBJ2-5; no clear D. Germline CDR1 is SNHLY and CDR2 is FYNNEI. This CDR3 contains 13 residues. Between the trimmed V and J ends, which lost 7 bases and 5 bases, there was a span of 14 bases.

This clonotype was recorded many times. A read error may account for a junction end that differs from germline. The chain recombines TRBV12-3 or TRBV12-4 with TRBJ1-2; 7 bases are a match to TRBD1. The CDR3 loop spans 12 amino acids. The CDR3 DNA is TGTGCCAGCAGTCCCTCGACAGGGCCTCCCGCCTTC. Translation gives CASSPSTGPPAF.

The chain joins TRBV9 to TRBJ2-1; 7 bases map to TRBD2. V lost 0 bases, J lost 2 bases, and 2 bases stayed unmatched. From germline, CDR1 is SGDLS and CDR2 YYNGEE. The CDR3 consists of 15 residues. CDR3 sequence reads: CASSVASGPYNEQFF. In DNA, the CDR3 is TGTGCCAGCAGCGTAGCTAGCGGTCCCTACAATGAGCAGTTCTTC.

The rearrangement uses TRBV20-1 and TRBJ2-4; 7 bases are shared with TRBD2. V shed 2 bases and J 8 bases; nucleotides not matched to a gene: 6. This CDR3 contains 13 residues. Per the germline V gene, CDR1 is DFQATT and CDR2 is SNEGSKA (reference sequence). This CDR3 is CSARSGGGYIQYF. CDR3 DNA sequence: TGCAGTGCTAGATCTGGGGGAGGGTACATTCAGTACTTC.

The CDR3 region has the DNA TGCGCCAGCAGCCAAGATCCGGCCTACAATGAGCAGTTCTTC. Translated, it gives CASSQDPAYNEQFF. The chain couples TRBV4-1 to TRBJ2-1; D remains unclear. Germline CDR1 reads MGHRA; CDR2 reads YSYEKL. The CDR3 extends over 14 amino acids. V gave up 0 bases and J gave up 2 bases, with 5 bases separating them.

The chain recombines TRBV18 with TRBJ1-1, with a weak D call TRBD1 (5 bases). V lost 3 bases to trimming and J lost 5 bases, with 10 bases between them. The CDR3 contains 13 residues. Germline values: CDR1 KGHSH, CDR2 LQKENI. CDR3 coding DNA: TGTGCCAGCTCACCTTTACAGGCAACTGAAGCTTTCTTT. Translation gives CASSPLQATEAFF. The variable domain in full, with the rest retrieved from reference TRBV18 and TRBJ1-1, is NAGVMQNPRHLVRRRGQEARLRCSPMKGHSHVYWYRQLPEEGLKFMVYLQKENIIDESGMPKERFSAEFPKEGPSILRIQQVVRGDSAAYFCASSPLQATEAFFGQGTRLTVV.

The sample holds a few counts of this clonotype. The chain combines TRBV12-3 or TRBV12-4 with TRBJ2-3; TRBD1 agrees at 12 bases. CDR3 length: 15 residues. V trimming: 6 bases; J trimming: 6 bases; junction bases outside the gene matches: 7. Here the CDR3 DNA reads TGTGCCAGCAGCCCAGGGACAGGGGGCGTGGATACGCAGTATTTT. Protein product: CASSPGTGGVDTQYF.

This clonotype has only one observation. The chain uses TRBV7-6 and TRBJ2-7; 11 bases agree with TRBD2. V gave up 5 bases and J gave up 7 bases; unmatched junction bases: 16. The CDR3 is 17 amino acids. From germline, CDR1 is SGHVS and CDR2 FNYEAQ. DNA for the CDR3: TGTGCCAGCAGCCTACTAGCGGGAGACTTCCATGTCGGGGAGCAGTACTTC. Its protein product is CASSLLAGDFHVGEQYF. The full variable domain, rest sourced from reference TRBV7-6 and TRBJ2-7, is GAGVSQSPRYKVTKRGQDVALRCDPISGHVSLYWYRQALGQGPEFLTYFNYEAQQDKSGLPNDRFSAERPEGSISTLTIQRTEQRDSAMYRCASSLLAGDFHVGEQYFGPGTRLTVT.

This sequence joins TRBV5-1 and TRBJ2-2; D is ambiguous. This CDR3 contains 13 residues. From germline, CDR1 is SGHRS and CDR2 YFSETQ. Trimming stripped 1 base from V and 6 bases from J, with 7 bases between. The chain's CDR3 is CASSLSPAGELFF. The CDR3 DNA reads as TGCGCCAGCAGCTTGTCTCCGGCCGGGGAGCTGTTTTTT. The full variable domain, rest sourced from reference TRBV5-1 and TRBJ2-2, is KAGVTQTPRYLIKTRGQQVTLSCSPISGHRSVSWYQQTPGQGLQFLFEYFSETQRNKGNFPGRFSGRQFSNSRSEMNVSTLELGDSALYLCASSLSPAGELFFGEGSRLTVL.

This clonotype was counted many times. The V and J genes are TRBV3-1 and TRBJ2-4; D is perhaps TRBD2 (6 bases). This CDR3 comprises 14 residues. Per germline, CDR1 LGHDT and CDR2 YNNKEL (reference sequence). V shed 6 bases and J shed 6 bases, with 15 bases lying between them. CDR3 protein: CASSHASGLNIQYF. CDR3 nucleotides: TGTGCCAGCAGTCATGCCTCGGGACTAAACATTCAGTACTTC.

This chain connects TRBV6-1 to TRBJ2-3; possibly TRBD2 for D (6 bases). CDR3 length: 15 residues. V lost 3 bases and J 0 bases, leaving 10 bases between the germline ends. CDR1 is MNHNS, CDR2 SASEGT, per germline. This chain's CDR3 is CASSEDGSSTDTQYF. In DNA form, the CDR3 reads TGTGCCAGCAGTGAGGACGGGAGTAGCACAGATACGCAGTATTTT.

This sequence joins TRBV24-1 and TRBJ2-2; 9 bases match TRBD1. The CDR3 is 16 residues long. Germline V gene sequence: CDR1 KGHDR, CDR2 SFDVKD. Trimming removed 4 bases from V and 5 bases from J; junction bases left unmatched: 7. Here the CDR3 reads CATSDLDRGTTGELFF. The CDR3 coding sequence is TGTGCCACCAGTGACCTGGACAGGGGAACTACCGGGGAGCTGTTTTTT.

The chain links TRBV24-1 to TRBJ2-3; 9 nucleotides align to TRBD2. This CDR3 is built from 16 residues. With 4 bases clipped from V and 1 base from J, the junction kept 5 bases outside the gene matches. In germline, CDR1 is KGHDR, CDR2 SFDVKD. In nucleotides, the CDR3 is TGTGCCACCAGTGAGGGGCGGACTAGCGGCACAGATACGCAGTATTTT. Translated: CATSEGRTSGTDTQYF.

J is TRBJ1-2 and V is TRBV5-6; D gene ambiguous. CDR1 is SGHDT and CDR2 is YYEEEE in the germline V gene. This CDR3 spans 15 amino acids. Trimming pared 0 bases from V and 2 bases from J, leaving 11 bases between. In nucleotides, the CDR3 is TGTGCCAGCAGCTTGGCAGTCCCCTTCAACTATGGCTACACCTTC. Its translation is CASSLAVPFNYGYTF.

This clonotype appeared many times. The chain uses TRBV29-1 and TRBJ2-5; D unclear. Deletions cut 7 bases from V and 2 bases from J, with 20 bases between. Germline loops: CDR1 SQVTM, CDR2 ANQGSEA. CDR3 size: 15 residues. CDR3 loop: CSALTLPTIQETQYF. The DNA of the CDR3 is TGCAGCGCCTTGACACTTCCTACAATACAAGAGACCCAGTACTTC. Filled out from reference TRBV29-1 and TRBJ2-5, the complete variable domain reads SAVISQKPSRDICQRGTSLTIQCQVDSQVTMMFWYRQQPGQSLTLIATANQGSEATYESGFVIDKFPISRPNLTFSTLTVSNMSPEDSSIYLCSALTLPTIQETQYFGPGTRLLVL.

The rearrangement links TRBV7-2 to TRBJ2-1; possibly TRBD1 for D (5 bases). The V end lost 2 bases, the J end lost 7 bases, and 12 bases lay between the germline ends. CDR1 is SGHTA, CDR2 FQGNSA, per germline. This CDR3 region has 14 residues. CDR3 amino acids: CASSLTDMNNEQFF. The CDR3 DNA sequence: TGTGCCAGCAGCTTAACGGACATGAATAATGAGCAGTTCTTC.